This TCR beta chain was identified in a study of blood T cell repertoires in COVID-19. Study-level information: T cells, B-cell-depleted T cells, or PBMCs provided the cDNA or gDNA that served as material.

Patients at the Seattle site were enrolled during active infection and followed longitudinally. The CDR3 covers 13 residues. The germline V gene has CDR1 SGHRS and CDR2 YFSETQ. Losses at the gene ends were 4 bases for V and 2 bases for J; bases not matched to a gene: 2. As processed by the authors: For nucleated cells, counts were estimated from reference gene primer amplification. Using immunoSEQ multiplex PCR, the repertoire was profiled, and TCRdb retains in-frame clones only, with some absent. The DNA gave D and trimming, while V, J and clone size come from that table. The sample consists of tens of thousands of clones, about two thirds of them appearing once.

The sample comprised peripheral blood. V gene TRBV5-1 combines with J gene TRBJ2-5; 7 bases align to TRBD1. The receptor's source is a woman in her seventies with COVID-19, enrolled during active disease. The CDR3 protein is CASSQGEQETQYF. The CDR3 DNA sequence: TGCGCCAGCAGCCAGGGGGAACAAGAGACCCAGTACTTC.